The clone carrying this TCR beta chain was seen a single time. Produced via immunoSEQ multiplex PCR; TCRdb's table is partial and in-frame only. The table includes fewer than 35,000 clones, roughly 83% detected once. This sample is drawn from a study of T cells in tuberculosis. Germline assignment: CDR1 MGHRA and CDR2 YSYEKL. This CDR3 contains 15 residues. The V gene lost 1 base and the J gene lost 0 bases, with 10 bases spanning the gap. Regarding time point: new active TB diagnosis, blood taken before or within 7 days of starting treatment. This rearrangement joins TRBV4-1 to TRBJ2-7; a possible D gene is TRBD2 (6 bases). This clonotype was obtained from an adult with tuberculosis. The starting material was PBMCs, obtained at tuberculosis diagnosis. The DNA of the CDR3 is TGCGCCAGCAGCCAAGTAGCGGTTAACTCCTACGAGCAGTACTTC. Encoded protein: CASSQVAVNSYEQYF.